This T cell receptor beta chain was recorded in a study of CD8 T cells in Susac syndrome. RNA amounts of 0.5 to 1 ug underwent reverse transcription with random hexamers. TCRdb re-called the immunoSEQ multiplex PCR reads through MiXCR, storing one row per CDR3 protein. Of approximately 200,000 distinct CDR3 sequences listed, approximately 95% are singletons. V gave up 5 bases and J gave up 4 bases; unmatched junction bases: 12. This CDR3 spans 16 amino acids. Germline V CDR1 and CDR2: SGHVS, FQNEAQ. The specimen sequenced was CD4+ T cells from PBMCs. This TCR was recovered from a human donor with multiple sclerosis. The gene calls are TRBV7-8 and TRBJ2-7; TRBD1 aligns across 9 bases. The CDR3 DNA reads TGTGCCAGCAGCGCCTTGACAGGGGGACCCCTTTACGAGCAGTACTTC. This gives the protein CASSALTGGPLYEQYF.